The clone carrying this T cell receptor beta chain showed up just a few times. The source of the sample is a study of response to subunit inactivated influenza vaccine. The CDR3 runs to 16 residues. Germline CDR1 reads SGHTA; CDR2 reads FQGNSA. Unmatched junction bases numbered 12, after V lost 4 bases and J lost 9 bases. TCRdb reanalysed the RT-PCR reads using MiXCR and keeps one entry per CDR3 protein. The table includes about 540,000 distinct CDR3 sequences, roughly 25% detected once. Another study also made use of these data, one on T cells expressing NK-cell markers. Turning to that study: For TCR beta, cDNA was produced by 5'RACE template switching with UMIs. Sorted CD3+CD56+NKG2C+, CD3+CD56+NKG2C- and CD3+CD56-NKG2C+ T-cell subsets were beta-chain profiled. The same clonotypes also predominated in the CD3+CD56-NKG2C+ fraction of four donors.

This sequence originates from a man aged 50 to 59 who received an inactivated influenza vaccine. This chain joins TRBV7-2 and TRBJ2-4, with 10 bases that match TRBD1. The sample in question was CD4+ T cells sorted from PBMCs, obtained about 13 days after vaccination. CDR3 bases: TGTGCCAGCAGCTCCTCGGGGACAGGGGTTATCGGCATTCAGTACTTC. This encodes CASSSSGTGVIGIQYF.